This T cell receptor (beta chain) comes out of a study of T cells in Graves' hyperthyroidism and ophthalmopathy. Study-wide points: Ophthalmopathy was predicted by the model a median of about 6.7 months ahead of onset. Ophthalmopathy and stable hyperthyroidism were told apart by a 13 V-J model.

Amplified TCR beta CDR3 regions came from RNA transcripts. The HTBI primer set was used in a first-round RT-PCR of the TCR CDR3. TCRdb independently ran MiXCR on the multiplex PCR reads; one entry per CDR3 protein. The repertoire includes over 700,000 distinct CDR3 sequences, 38% of them detected once, and 7% to 10% sits in the top ten. For the diagnoses, clinical symptoms, serum thyroxine and TRAb, thyroid ultrasound and orbital computed tomography were used. The PBMCs had their origin in around 10 ml of fresh peripheral blood. CDR3 length: 14 residues. The V gene lost 4 bases and the J gene lost 3 bases, with 12 bases spanning the gap. Germline values: CDR1 MGHRA, CDR2 YSYEKL. As regards this clonotype: Its antigen is as yet unknown.

The V and J genes are TRBV4-1 and TRBJ1-2; D gene unclear. The source material was blood. This TCR derives from a young man with Graves' hyperthyroidism. CDR3 sequence reads: CASSPPDGYYGYTF. The DNA for the CDR3 is TGCGCCAGCAGCCCACCCGACGGTTACTATGGCTACACCTTC.